The 17 T cell receptor beta chains reported below all come from one sample, sequenced in a study of blood T cell repertoires in COVID-19. Assay: immunoSEQ multiplex PCR; the TCRdb copy retains only in-frame clones and omits some. Of 150,000 to 170,000 clones in the sample, around 84% were seen once. Sequencing was done on a sample of PBMCs or T cells enriched from blood (not recorded which). The receptors were gathered from a man in his fifties who had recovered from COVID-19.

The chain combines TRBV11-1 with TRBJ1-6; 9 bases match TRBD1. There are 15 residues in the CDR3. The V gene's germline CDR1 is SGHAT and CDR2 FQDESV (reference sequence). With V trimmed by 6 bases and J by 3 bases, 3 bases remained unmatched. The CDR3 is CASRRQGDYNSPLHF. The CDR3 bases are TGTGCCAGCAGACGACAGGGGGACTATAATTCACCCCTCCACTTT.

This clone has only a few counts. V is TRBV14 and J is TRBJ2-5; 8 positions match TRBD2. This CDR3 comprises 17 residues. Germline-derived CDR1 and CDR2 are SGHDN and FVKESK. V shed 1 base, J shed 4 bases, and the junction held 11 bases outside the gene matches. CDR3 in DNA: TGTGCCAGCAGCCAAGGGCTCCTGGCGGGGGGCTCAGAGACCCAGTACTTC. Residues: CASSQGLLAGGSETQYF.

The DNA of the CDR3 is TGTGCCAGCAGCATCGCCGGGTCCTACGAGCAGTACTTC. It is translated as CASSIAGSYEQYF. V gene TRBV7-2 combines with J gene TRBJ2-7, with D hard to call. The CDR3 extends over 13 amino acids. From germline, CDR1 is SGHTA and CDR2 FQGNSA. The V end was cut by 5 bases, the J end by 1 base, with 9 bases between.

This rearrangement joins TRBV3-1 (or the pseudogene TRBV3-2) to TRBJ1-2; the match to TRBD1 covers 8 bases. Germline loops: CDR1 LGHDT, CDR2 YNNKEL (reference sequence). Germline trimming cut 4 bases from V and 9 bases from J; bases unmatched to any gene: 7. CDR3 size: 13 residues. For the CDR3, the DNA is TGTGCCAGCAGCCCCGGGACAGGATATCGCTACACCTTC. It is translated as CASSPGTGYRYTF.

This chain uses TRBV27 with TRBJ2-3; 8 bases line up with TRBD1. The CDR3 length is 18 residues. V was pared by 5 bases and J by 0 bases, with 13 bases of the junction left unmatched. Per the germline V gene, CDR1 is MNHEY and CDR2 is SMNVEV (reference sequence). The CDR3 DNA follows: TGTGCCAGCAGTCTTTACGGTGGGACAGGTTCTAGCACAGATACGCAGTATTTT. Its translation is CASSLYGGTGSSTDTQYF.

The chain is built from TRBV7-2 and TRBJ2-1, with D perhaps TRBD1 (6 bases). The CDR3 sequence is 15 residues long. Germline V gives CDR1 SGHTA, CDR2 FQGNSA. The ends were cut back, 2 bases at V and 3 bases at J, with 11 bases in the middle. The CDR3 is CASSLITGHYNEQFF. In DNA, the CDR3 is TGTGCCAGCAGCTTAATTACAGGGCACTACAATGAGCAGTTCTTC.

The V call is TRBV7-8, the J call TRBJ2-7; weak D call: TRBD1 (5 bases). Per germline, CDR1 SGHVS and CDR2 FQNEAQ. The CDR3 loop spans 14 amino acids. The V end lost 3 bases, the J end lost 1 base, and 10 bases lay between the germline ends. In DNA, the CDR3 is TGTGCCAGCAGCTTGCAGGGCCAATCCTACGAGCAGTACTTC. Translated, it gives CASSLQGQSYEQYF.

This clone was detected only once. This chain joins TRBV18 and TRBJ2-7; tentatively, D is TRBD2 (6 bases). The CDR3 is 15 amino acids. Deletions cut 2 bases from V and 0 bases from J, with 11 bases between. Per germline, CDR1 KGHSH and CDR2 LQKENI. The CDR3 spells CASSPGGTDSYEQYF. The CDR3 DNA reads as TGTGCCAGCTCACCAGGCGGGACGGACTCCTACGAGCAGTACTTC.

This clone has just one count. The genes are TRBV18 and TRBJ2-7, with 9 bases lining up with TRBD1. The CDR3 consists of 15 residues. The germline gives CDR1 KGHSH, CDR2 LQKENI. The ends lost 2 bases at V and 2 bases at J; junction bases unmatched: 4. The chain's CDR3 is CASSPGQGRTYEQYF. The CDR3 DNA reads as TGTGCCAGCTCACCAGGACAGGGGCGAACCTACGAGCAGTACTTC.

There are a few counts of this clone. The V and J genes are TRBV27 and TRBJ1-2, with a weak D call TRBD1 (6 bases). This CDR3 comprises 13 residues. Germline loops: CDR1 MNHEY, CDR2 SMNVEV (reference sequence). With 5 bases removed from V and 4 bases from J, the gap between germline ends came to 11 bases. The CDR3 DNA sequence: TGTGCCAGCAGTCCGACAGGAATCTATGGCTACACCTTC. This codes for CASSPTGIYGYTF.

V and J are TRBV5-1 and TRBJ1-4; D ambiguous. Germline CDR1 is SGHRS and CDR2 is YFSETQ. The CDR3 has 14 amino acids. The V and J ends lost 1 base and 8 bases respectively, with 12 bases between them. CDR3 residues: CASSLTAAGEKLFF. DNA of the CDR3: TGCGCCAGCAGCTTGACCGCGGCCGGCGAAAAACTGTTTTTT.

The CDR3 is CASSFDRGRGTQYF. In DNA form, the CDR3 reads TGTGCCAGCTCATTTGACAGGGGGAGAGGGACCCAGTACTTC. The V and J genes are TRBV18 and TRBJ2-5; 9 bases are shared with TRBD1. CDR1 is KGHSH, CDR2 LQKENI, per germline. With 5 bases clipped from V and 7 bases from J, the junction kept 8 bases outside the gene matches. The CDR3 contains 14 residues.

The DNA for the CDR3 is TGTGCCTGGGGTGACTCCTTGAACACTGAAGCTTTCTTT. Translating gives CAWGDSLNTEAFF. The V call is TRBV30, the J call TRBJ1-1; no reliable D call. V dropped 5 bases and J dropped 0 bases, with 10 bases sitting between them. This CDR3 has 13 residues. CDR1 and CDR2 (germline): GTSNPN, SVGIG (reference sequence).

This chain uses TRBV11-2 with TRBJ2-5; 10 positions match TRBD1. V trimming: 3 bases; J trimming: 4 bases; junction bases outside the gene matches: 5. Germline loops: CDR1 SGHAT, CDR2 FQNNGV. The CDR3 sequence is 15 residues long. For the CDR3, the DNA is TGTGCCAGCAGCTTGTCTGACAGGGGGCGAGAGACCCAGTACTTC. Translating it yields CASSLSDRGRETQYF.

The chain links TRBV6-5 to TRBJ1-5, with D perhaps matching TRBD1 (5 bases). The CDR3 totals 15 residues. CDR1 is MNHEY, CDR2 SVGAGI, per germline. V lost 4 bases, J lost 0 bases, and 10 bases lay in between. This CDR3 is CASSFAGSSNQPQHF. The CDR3 DNA reads TGTGCCAGCAGTTTTGCAGGGTCTAGCAATCAGCCCCAGCATTTT.

The chain employs TRBV14 and TRBJ2-1, with a possible D match to TRBD1 (5 bases). The CDR3 consists of 17 residues. The germline V and J ends were trimmed by 1 base and 5 bases, with 18 bases remaining between them. Germline values: CDR1 SGHDN, CDR2 FVKESK. As DNA, the CDR3 is TGTGCCAGCAGCCAAGGCTGGGGCCAAACCCCCGACAATGAGCAGTTCTTC. Translated: CASSQGWGQTPDNEQFF.

This clone was seen a few times. J is TRBJ2-2 and V is TRBV7-9; 8 nucleotides line up with TRBD1. In germline, CDR1 is SEHNR, CDR2 FQNEAQ (reference sequence). The CDR3 loop spans 16 amino acids. The junction had 6 bases not matched to a gene; V was cut back by 3 bases and J by 3 bases. The CDR3 loop reads CASSFKTGVHTGELFF. Here the CDR3 DNA reads TGTGCCAGCAGCTTCAAGACAGGGGTCCACACCGGGGAGCTGTTTTTT.